The clone carrying this TCR beta chain has only a few counts. Its target is unknown. This sample is part of a study of T cells in Graves' hyperthyroidism and ophthalmopathy. Findings of the study overall: Most clonotypes expanded in thyroid above 0.001 were likewise present in blood.

The J segment lost 5 bases and the V segment lost 4 bases, leaving 10 bases of the junction unmatched. The CDR3 runs 15 residues. Looked up from germline, CDR1 is SGHTA and CDR2 is FQGNSA. The TCR beta CDR3 regions underwent amplification using RNA transcripts as the source. HTBI primers drove first-round RT-PCR of the TCR CDR3. TCRdb processed the multiplex PCR reads anew with MiXCR; each CDR3 protein has one entry. The data contain hundreds of thousands of distinct CDR3 sequences, over 15% of them singletons. Reasons for excluding patients were uncontrolled infection, other autoimmune disease, pregnancy or lactation.

The sequenced material came from blood. The chain has TRBV7-2 and TRBJ1-2, with 7 bases lining up with TRBD1. This TCR was recovered from a woman aged 18-35 years with Graves' hyperthyroidism. The CDR3 DNA reads TGTGCCAGCAGCTCCAAAAGGACAGGATTTTATGGCTACACCTTC. Amino acid sequence: CASSSKRTGFYGYTF.